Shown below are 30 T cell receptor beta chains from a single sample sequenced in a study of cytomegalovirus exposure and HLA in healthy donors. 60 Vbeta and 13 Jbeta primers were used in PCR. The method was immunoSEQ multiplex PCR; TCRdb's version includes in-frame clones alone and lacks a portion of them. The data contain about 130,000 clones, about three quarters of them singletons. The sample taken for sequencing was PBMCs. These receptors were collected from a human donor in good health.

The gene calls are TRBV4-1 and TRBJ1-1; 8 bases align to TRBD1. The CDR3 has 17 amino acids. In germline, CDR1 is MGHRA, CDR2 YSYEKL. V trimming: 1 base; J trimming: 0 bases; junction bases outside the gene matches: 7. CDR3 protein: CASSQAPGQAMNTEAFF. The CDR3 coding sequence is TGCGCCAGCAGCCAAGCCCCGGGACAGGCAATGAACACTGAAGCTTTCTTT.

The CDR3 nucleotides read TGTGCCAGCAGCTTGTCGTTGGGACAGGGCTACGAGCAGTACTTC. Translated, it gives CASSLSLGQGYEQYF. The V call is TRBV5-6, the J call TRBJ2-5; 9 bases match TRBD1. The J call is uncertain, as TRBJ2-7 better fits the DNA end. The CDR3 loop spans 15 amino acids. The germline V gene has CDR1 SGHDT and CDR2 YYEEEE.

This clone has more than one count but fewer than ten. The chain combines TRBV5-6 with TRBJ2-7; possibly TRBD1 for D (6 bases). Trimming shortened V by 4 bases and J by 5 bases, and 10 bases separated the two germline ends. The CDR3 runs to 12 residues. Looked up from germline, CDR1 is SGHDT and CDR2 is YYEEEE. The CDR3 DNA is TGTGCCAGCAGCCCAGGGGAGAACGAGCAGTACTTC. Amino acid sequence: CASSPGENEQYF.

In nucleotides, the CDR3 is TGTGCCACTACGAGGACTAGCGGAAGCTCCTACGAGCAGTACTTC. This gives the protein CATTRTSGSSYEQYF. The rearrangement uses TRBV28 and TRBJ2-7; 10 bases are shared with TRBD2. After removal of 10 bases from V and 0 bases from J, the junction contained 9 bases not matched to a gene. CDR1 MDHEN and CDR2 SYDVKM come from the germline V gene. This CDR3 spans 15 amino acids.

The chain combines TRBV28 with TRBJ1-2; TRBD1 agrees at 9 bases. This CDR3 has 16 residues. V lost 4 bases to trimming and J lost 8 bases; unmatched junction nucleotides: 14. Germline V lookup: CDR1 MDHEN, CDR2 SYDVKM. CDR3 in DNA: TGTGCCAGCAGTTCAGTGTCGACAGGGGGGTCGGAGGGCTACACCTTC. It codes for CASSSVSTGGSEGYTF.

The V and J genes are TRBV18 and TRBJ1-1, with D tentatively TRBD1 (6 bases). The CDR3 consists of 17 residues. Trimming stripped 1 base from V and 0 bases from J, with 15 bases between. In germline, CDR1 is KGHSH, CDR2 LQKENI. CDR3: CASSPLPSQGVNTEAFF. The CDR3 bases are TGTGCCAGCTCACCACTTCCCTCACAGGGAGTGAACACTGAAGCTTTCTTT.

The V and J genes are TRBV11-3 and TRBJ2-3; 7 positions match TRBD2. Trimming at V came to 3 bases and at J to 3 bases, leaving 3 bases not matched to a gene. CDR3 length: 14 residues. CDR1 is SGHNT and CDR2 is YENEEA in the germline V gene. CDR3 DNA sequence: TGTGCCAGCAGCTTGGGGCGGGGGACAGATACGCAGTATTTT. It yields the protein CASSLGRGTDTQYF.

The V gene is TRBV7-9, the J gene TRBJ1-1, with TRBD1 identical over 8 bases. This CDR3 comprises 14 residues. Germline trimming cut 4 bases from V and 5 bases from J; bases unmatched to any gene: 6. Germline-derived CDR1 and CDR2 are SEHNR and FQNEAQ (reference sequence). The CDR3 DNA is TGTGCCAGCAGCTCATGGGACAGGAGGACTGAAGCTTTCTTT. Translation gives CASSSWDRRTEAFF.

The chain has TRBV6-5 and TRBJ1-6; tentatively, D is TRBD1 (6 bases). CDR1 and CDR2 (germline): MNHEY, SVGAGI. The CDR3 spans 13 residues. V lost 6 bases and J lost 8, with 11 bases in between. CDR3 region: CASSRGGDSPLHF. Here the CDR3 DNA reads TGTGCCAGCAGCCGAGGGGGGGATTCACCCCTCCACTTT.

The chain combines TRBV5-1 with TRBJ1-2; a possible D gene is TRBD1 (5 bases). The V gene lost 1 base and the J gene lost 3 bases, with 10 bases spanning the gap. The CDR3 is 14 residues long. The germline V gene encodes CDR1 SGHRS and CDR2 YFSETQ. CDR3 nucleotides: TGCGCCAGCAGCTTGCATGGAGGGGACTATGGCTACACCTTC. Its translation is CASSLHGGDYGYTF.

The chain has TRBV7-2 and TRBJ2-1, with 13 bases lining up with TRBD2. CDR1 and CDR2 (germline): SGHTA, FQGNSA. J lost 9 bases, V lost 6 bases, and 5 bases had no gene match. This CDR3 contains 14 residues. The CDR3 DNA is TGTGCCAGCAGAGCAACTAGCGGGGGGGGTGAGCAGTTCTTC. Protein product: CASRATSGGGEQFF.

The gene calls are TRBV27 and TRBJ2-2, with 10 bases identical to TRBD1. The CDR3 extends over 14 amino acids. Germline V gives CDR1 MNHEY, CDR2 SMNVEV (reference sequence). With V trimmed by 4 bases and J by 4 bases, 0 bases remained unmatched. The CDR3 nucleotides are TGTGCCAGCAGTTGGGACAGGGGCACCGGGGAGCTGTTTTTT. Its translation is CASSWDRGTGELFF.

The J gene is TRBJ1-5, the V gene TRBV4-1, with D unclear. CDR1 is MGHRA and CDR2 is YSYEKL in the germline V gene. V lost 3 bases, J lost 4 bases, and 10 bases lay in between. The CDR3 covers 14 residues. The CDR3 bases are TGCGCCAGCAGCCATGCCGACATGAATCAGCCCCAGCATTTT. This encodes CASSHADMNQPQHF.

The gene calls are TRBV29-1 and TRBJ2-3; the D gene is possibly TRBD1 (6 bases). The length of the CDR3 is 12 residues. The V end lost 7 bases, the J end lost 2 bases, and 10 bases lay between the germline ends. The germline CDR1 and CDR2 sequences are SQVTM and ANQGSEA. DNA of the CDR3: TGCAGCGGCGGACAGATCACAGATACGCAGTATTTT. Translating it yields CSGGQITDTQYF.

The CDR3 DNA reads TGTGCCAGCAGCGTCCCGCGACAGGGGGCTAGCACAGATACGCAGTATTTT. Translated: CASSVPRQGASTDTQYF. The V gene is TRBV9, the J gene TRBJ2-3, with TRBD1 matching 10 bases. After removal of 2 bases from V and 0 bases from J, the junction contained 6 bases not matched to a gene. The length of the CDR3 is 17 residues. In germline, CDR1 is SGDLS, CDR2 YYNGEE.

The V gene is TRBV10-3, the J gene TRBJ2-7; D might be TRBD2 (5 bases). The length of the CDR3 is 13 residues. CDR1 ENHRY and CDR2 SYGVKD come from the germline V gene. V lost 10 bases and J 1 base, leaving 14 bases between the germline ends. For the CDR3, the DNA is TGTGCCACATCACTCTCGGGGTCCTACGAGCAGTACTTC. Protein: CATSLSGSYEQYF.

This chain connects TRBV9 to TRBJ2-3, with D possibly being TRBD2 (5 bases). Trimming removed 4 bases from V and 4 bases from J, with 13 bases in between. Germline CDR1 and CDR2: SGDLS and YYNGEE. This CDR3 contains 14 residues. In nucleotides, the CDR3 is TGTGCCAGCAGCCCACCTAGCTTGGCAGATACGCAGTATTTT. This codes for CASSPPSLADTQYF.

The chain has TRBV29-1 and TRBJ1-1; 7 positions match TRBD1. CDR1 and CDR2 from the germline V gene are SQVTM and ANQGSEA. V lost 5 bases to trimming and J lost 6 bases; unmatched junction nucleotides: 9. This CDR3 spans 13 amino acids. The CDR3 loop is CSVTDRAEAEAFF. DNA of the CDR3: TGCAGCGTTACTGACAGGGCCGAGGCTGAAGCTTTCTTT.

DNA of the CDR3: TGTGCCAGCATACAGGGCCCCGCCACCTACGAGCAGTACTTC. Translated, it gives CASIQGPATYEQYF. The chain is built from TRBV2 and TRBJ2-7, with a possible D match to TRBD1 (6 bases). Germline V gene lookup returns CDR1 SNHLY and CDR2 FYNNEI. V was clipped by 7 bases and J by 2 bases, with 15 bases between them. This CDR3 has 14 amino acids.

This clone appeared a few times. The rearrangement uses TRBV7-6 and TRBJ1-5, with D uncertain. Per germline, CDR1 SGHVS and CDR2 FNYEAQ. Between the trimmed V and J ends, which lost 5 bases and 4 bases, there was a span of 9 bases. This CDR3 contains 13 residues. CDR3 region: CASSNGDNQPQHF. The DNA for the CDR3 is TGTGCCAGCAGCAACGGAGATAATCAGCCCCAGCATTTT. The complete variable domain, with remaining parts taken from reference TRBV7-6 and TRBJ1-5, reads GAGVSQSPRYKVTKRGQDVALRCDPISGHVSLYWYRQALGQGPEFLTYFNYEAQQDKSGLPNDRFSAERPEGSISTLTIQRTEQRDSAMYRCASSNGDNQPQHFGDGTRLSIL.

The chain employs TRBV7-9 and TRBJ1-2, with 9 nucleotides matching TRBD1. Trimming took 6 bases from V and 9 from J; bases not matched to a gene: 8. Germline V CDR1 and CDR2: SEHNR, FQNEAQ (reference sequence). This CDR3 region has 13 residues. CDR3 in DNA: TGTGCCAGCAGAACCGGGACAGGGTACAGCTACACCTTC. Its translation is CASRTGTGYSYTF. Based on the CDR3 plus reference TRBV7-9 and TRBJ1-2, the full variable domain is DTGVSQNPRHKITKRGQNVTFRCDPISEHNRLYWYRQTLGQGPEFLTYFQNEAQLEKSRLLSDRFSAERPKGSFSTLEIQRTEQGDSAMYLCASRTGTGYSYTFGSGTRLTVV.

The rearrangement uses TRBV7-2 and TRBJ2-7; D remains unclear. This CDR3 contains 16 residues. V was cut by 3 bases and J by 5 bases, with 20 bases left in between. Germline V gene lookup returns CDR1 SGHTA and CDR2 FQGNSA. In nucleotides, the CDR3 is TGTGCCAGCAGCTTCGGGTTGAGCGTCCAAGGAAACGAGCAGTACTTC. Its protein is CASSFGLSVQGNEQYF. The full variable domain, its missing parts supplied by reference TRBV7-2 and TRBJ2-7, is GAGVSQSPSNKVTEKGKDVELRCDPISGHTALYWYRQSLGQGLEFLIYFQGNSAPDKSGLPSDRFSAERTGGSVSTLTIQRTQQEDSAVYLCASSFGLSVQGNEQYFGPGTRLTVT.

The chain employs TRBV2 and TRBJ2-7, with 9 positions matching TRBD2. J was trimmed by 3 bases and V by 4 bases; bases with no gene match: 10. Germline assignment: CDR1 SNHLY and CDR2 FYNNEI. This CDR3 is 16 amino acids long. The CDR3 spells CASSGGLASGVYEQYF. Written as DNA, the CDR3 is TGTGCCAGCAGTGGAGGTTTGGCTAGCGGGGTCTACGAGCAGTACTTC.

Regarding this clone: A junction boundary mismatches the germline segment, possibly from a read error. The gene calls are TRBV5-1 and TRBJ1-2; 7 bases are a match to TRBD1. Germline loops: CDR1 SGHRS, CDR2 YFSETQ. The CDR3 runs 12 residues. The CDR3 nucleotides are TGCGCCAGCAGTGAGAGGGACAGCCGAATCGTCTTC. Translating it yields CASSERDSRIVF.

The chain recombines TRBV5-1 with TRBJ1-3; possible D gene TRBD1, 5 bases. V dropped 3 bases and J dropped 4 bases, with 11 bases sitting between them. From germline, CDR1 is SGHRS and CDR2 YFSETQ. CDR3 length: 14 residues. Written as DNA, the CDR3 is TGCGCCAGCAGCTCCGAAGGGGCGGGAAACACCATATATTTT. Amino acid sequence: CASSSEGAGNTIYF.

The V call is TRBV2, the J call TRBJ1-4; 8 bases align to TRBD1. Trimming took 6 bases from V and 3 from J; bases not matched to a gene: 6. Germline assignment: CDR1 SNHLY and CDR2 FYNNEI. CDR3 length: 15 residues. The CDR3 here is CASRMTGVANEKLFF. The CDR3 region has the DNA TGTGCCAGCAGGATGACAGGGGTTGCTAATGAAAAACTGTTTTTT.

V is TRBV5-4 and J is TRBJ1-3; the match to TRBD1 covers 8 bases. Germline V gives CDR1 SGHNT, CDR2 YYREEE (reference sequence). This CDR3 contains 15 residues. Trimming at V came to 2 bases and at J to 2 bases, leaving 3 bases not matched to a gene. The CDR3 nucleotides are TGTGCCAGCAGCTTCGCGGGACAGGCTGGAAACACCATATATTTT. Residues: CASSFAGQAGNTIYF.

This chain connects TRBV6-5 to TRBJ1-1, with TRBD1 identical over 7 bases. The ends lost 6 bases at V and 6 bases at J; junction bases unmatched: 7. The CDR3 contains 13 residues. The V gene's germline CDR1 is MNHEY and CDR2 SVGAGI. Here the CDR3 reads CASSRTGVSEAFF. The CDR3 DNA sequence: TGTGCCAGCAGCCGAACAGGGGTTTCTGAAGCTTTCTTT.

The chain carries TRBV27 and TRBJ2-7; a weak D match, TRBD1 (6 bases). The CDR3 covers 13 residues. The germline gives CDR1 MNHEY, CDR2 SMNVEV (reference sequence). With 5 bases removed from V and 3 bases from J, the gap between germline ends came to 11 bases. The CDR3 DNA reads TGTGCCAGCAGTATAACAGGGAGCTACGAGCAGTACTTC. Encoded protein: CASSITGSYEQYF.

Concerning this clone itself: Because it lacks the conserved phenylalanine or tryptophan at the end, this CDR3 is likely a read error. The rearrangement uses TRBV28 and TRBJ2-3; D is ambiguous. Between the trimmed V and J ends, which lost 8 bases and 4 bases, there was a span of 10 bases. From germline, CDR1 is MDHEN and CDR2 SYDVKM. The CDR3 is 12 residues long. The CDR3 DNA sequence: TGTGCCAGCTCAGGAAGAGCAGATACGCAGTATTCT. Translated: CASSGRADTQYS.